This record looks at one T cell receptor (beta chain) sequence and its context. This sample is part of a study of immune evolution from preneoplasia to lung adenocarcinoma. The assay was immunoSEQ multiplex PCR, and TCRdb's table has in-frame clones only and misses some. Of some 5,000 clones listed, 70% to 80% are singletons. With 8 bases removed from V and 2 bases from J, the gap between germline ends came to 12 bases. Germline V gene lookup returns CDR1 MNHNY and CDR2 SVGAGI (reference sequence). This CDR3 region has 13 residues. The V and J genes are TRBV6-6 and TRBJ1-1; TRBD1 is a possible D gene (6 bases). Sequenced: FFPE adjacent normal lung tissue. The receptor was isolated from a person aged 60-80 years with lung adenocarcinoma. The CDR3 here is CASRRGQNTEAFF. CDR3 sequence (DNA): TGTGCCAGCCGTCGGGGGCAAAACACTGAAGCTTTCTTT.